Listed here are 14 T cell receptor beta chains from one sample, sequenced in a study of control samples from healthy donors and cancer patients. Profiled with immunoSEQ multiplex PCR; TCRdb holds only in-frame clones, not every one. The sample holds some 74,000 clones, over 90% seen once. Sequencing input: blood. Receptor source: a woman in her 30s in good health.

This chain uses TRBV5-1 with TRBJ1-1, with D maybe TRBD1 (5 bases). There are 12 residues in the CDR3. Trimming pared 4 bases from V and 6 bases from J, leaving 10 bases between. CDR1 is SGHRS and CDR2 is YFSETQ in the germline V gene. CDR3 protein: CASSDWDAEAFF. The CDR3 nucleotides read TGCGCCAGCAGCGACTGGGACGCTGAAGCTTTCTTT.

Note on this clone: The junction departs from germline at one end; a sequencing error may be responsible. The chain recombines TRBV4-1 with TRBJ1-4; D possibly corresponds to TRBD1 (5 bases). CDR1 is MGHRA and CDR2 is YSYEKL in the germline V gene. This CDR3 has 15 residues. The CDR3 nucleotides read TGCGCCAGCACCCAATCGCCCGGGACCTATGAAAAACTGTTTTTT. Its translation: CASTQSPGTYEKLFF.

This chain links TRBV5-4 with TRBJ2-3; the D call may be TRBD1 or TRBD2 (6 bases each). The V gene's germline CDR1 is SGHNT and CDR2 YYREEE (reference sequence). The CDR3 extends over 14 amino acids. The V end lost 5 bases, the J end lost 3 bases, and 13 bases lay between the germline ends. The CDR3 protein is CASRRDTRTDTQYF. DNA for the CDR3: TGTGCCAGCAGGCGGGACACAAGAACAGATACGCAGTATTTT.

The chain combines TRBV28 with TRBJ1-5, with D perhaps TRBD1 (5 bases). Looked up from germline, CDR1 is MDHEN and CDR2 is SYDVKM. V lost 3 bases to trimming and J lost 6 bases, with 15 bases between them. This CDR3 is built from 15 residues. The CDR3: CASSLVTGGGQPQHF. The DNA for the CDR3 is TGTGCCAGCAGTTTGGTTACGGGGGGGGGTCAGCCCCAGCATTTT.

The V gene is TRBV19, the J gene TRBJ1-5, with D perhaps matching TRBD1 (5 bases). CDR1 is LNHDA and CDR2 is SQIVND in the germline V gene (reference sequence). The germline V and J ends were trimmed by 3 bases and 5 bases, with 14 bases remaining between them. The CDR3 loop spans 15 amino acids. The CDR3: CASSIFQGGDQPQHF. CDR3 nucleotide sequence: TGTGCCAGTAGTATTTTTCAGGGCGGTGATCAGCCCCAGCATTTT.

This clone is a singleton in its sample. CDR3 in DNA: TGTGCCAGCAGCGCGGCAGGGGGCGGGGAACTGTTTTTT. It encodes CASSAAGGGELFF. The chain has TRBV6-5 and TRBJ1-4; 8 positions match TRBD1. V lost 6 bases, J lost 12 bases, and 9 bases stayed unmatched. Germline assignment: CDR1 MNHEY and CDR2 SVGAGI. The CDR3 is 13 amino acids.

The V call is TRBV2, the J call TRBJ1-6; weak D call: TRBD1 (6 bases). The germline V gene encodes CDR1 SNHLY and CDR2 FYNNEI. The V end was cut by 6 bases, the J end by 9 bases, with 6 bases between. The CDR3 consists of 11 residues. This chain's CDR3 is CASRTGSPLHF. The CDR3 nucleotides read TGTGCCAGCAGGACAGGTTCACCCCTCCACTTT.

V is TRBV7-2 and J is TRBJ1-2; D ambiguous. V lost 0 bases and J lost 4, with 9 bases in between. The CDR3 spans 14 residues. Germline V gives CDR1 SGHTA, CDR2 FQGNSA. The CDR3 loop reads CASSLAPPVYGYTF. Here the CDR3 DNA reads TGTGCCAGCAGCTTAGCGCCACCCGTCTATGGCTACACCTTC. Full variable domain (outside the CDR3, taken from reference TRBV7-2 and TRBJ1-2): GAGVSQSPSNKVTEKGKDVELRCDPISGHTALYWYRQSLGQGLEFLIYFQGNSAPDKSGLPSDRFSAERTGGSVSTLTIQRTQQEDSAVYLCASSLAPPVYGYTFGSGTRLTVV.

This clone was picked up one time. The chain combines TRBV2 with TRBJ1-4; D uncertain. The CDR3 contains 13 residues. Germline lookup yields CDR1 SNHLY and CDR2 FYNNEI. Trimming left V 7 bases short and J 0 bases short, with 6 bases between. This CDR3 reads CASIIATNEKLFF. The CDR3 DNA reads TGTGCCAGCATCATCGCAACTAATGAAAAACTGTTTTTT. Together with reference TRBV2 and TRBJ1-4, the CDR3 gives the full variable domain: EPEVTQTPSHQVTQMGQEVILRCVPISNHLYFYWYRQILGQKVEFLVSFYNNEISEKSEIFDDQFSVERPDGSNFTLKIRSTKLEDSAMYFCASIIATNEKLFFGSGTQLSVL.

The chain uses TRBV7-8 and TRBJ1-1, with D tentatively TRBD1 (5 bases). From germline, CDR1 is SGHVS and CDR2 FQNEAQ. The CDR3 covers 14 residues. V was shortened by 7 bases and J by 4 bases, with 16 bases between the two germline ends. CDR3 bases: TGTGCCAGCACCGACTGGAGGGGACGCACTGAAGCTTTCTTT. Protein product: CASTDWRGRTEAFF.

This chain joins TRBV4-1 and TRBJ2-1; 8 bases map to TRBD1. Germline values: CDR1 MGHRA, CDR2 YSYEKL. The trim removed 3 bases at V and 5 bases at J, leaving 6 bases unmatched. This CDR3 is 15 amino acids long. CDR3 residues: CASSHRTGTHNEQFF. The CDR3 DNA is TGCGCCAGCAGCCATCGGACAGGGACCCACAATGAGCAGTTCTTC.

The rearrangement uses TRBV5-1 and TRBJ1-1, with 11 bases that match TRBD1. CDR3 size: 17 residues. Losses at the gene ends were 2 bases for V and 5 bases for J; bases not matched to a gene: 11. Germline V lookup: CDR1 SGHRS, CDR2 YFSETQ. The CDR3 reads CASSLPTLGQGATEAFF. The CDR3 DNA sequence: TGCGCCAGCAGCTTACCCACTCTCGGACAGGGGGCTACTGAAGCTTTCTTT.

This chain uses TRBV24-1 with TRBJ1-3; unclear D gene. The V and J ends lost 2 bases and 3 bases respectively, with 4 bases between them. Looked up from germline, CDR1 is KGHDR and CDR2 is SFDVKD. The CDR3 extends over 13 amino acids. This CDR3 is CATSDWDGNTIYF. The CDR3 bases are TGTGCCACCAGTGATTGGGATGGAAACACCATATATTTT.

On this clone itself: Germline and junction disagree at one end, which may indicate a read error. The rearrangement links TRBV24-1 to TRBJ2-3, with 9 bases matching TRBD1. CDR1 is KGHDR and CDR2 is SFDVKD in the germline V gene. The CDR3 loop spans 13 amino acids. CDR3 protein: CATRGTGTGPLDF. In nucleotides, the CDR3 is TGTGCCACCAGAGGGACAGGGACGGGTCCTTTGGATTTT.